Listed here are 29 T cell receptor beta chains from one sample, sequenced in a study of T cell responses to AZD1222 COVID-19 vaccine. The data were produced by immunoSEQ multiplex PCR, yet TCRdb's version contains in-frame clones alone and is incomplete. The data hold approximately 140,000 clones, with over 90% observed a single time. The source was peripheral blood, collected on day 0 of AZD1222 vaccination. These receptor sequences come from an adult in good health.

In the case of this clone: Other DNA sequences from this sample encode an identical CDR3 as well. The chain recombines TRBV30 with TRBJ1-3; D ambiguous. The CDR3 loop spans 12 amino acids. The ends were cut back, 2 bases at V and 1 base at J, with 3 bases in the middle. Germline V lookup: CDR1 GTSNPN, CDR2 SVGIG (reference sequence). The chain's CDR3 is CAWSSSGNTIYF. In DNA form, the CDR3 reads TGTGCCTGGAGTTCATCTGGAAACACCATATATTTT.

V is TRBV10-3 and J is TRBJ2-6; 8 bases match TRBD1. Germline V gene data show CDR1 as ENHRY and CDR2 as SYGVKD. The CDR3 has 18 amino acids. After removal of 0 bases from V and 0 bases from J, the junction contained 4 bases not matched to a gene. CDR3 in amino acids: CAISESGQAFSGANVLTF. The CDR3 region has the DNA TGTGCCATCAGTGAGTCGGGACAGGCGTTCTCTGGGGCCAACGTCCTGACTTTC.

The chain is built from TRBV12-3 or TRBV12-4 and TRBJ1-1; TRBD1 matches at 8 bases. This CDR3 comprises 13 residues. The V gene end was trimmed by 5 bases and the J gene end by 8 bases; junction bases not matched to a gene: 7. In nucleotides, the CDR3 is TGTGCCAGCAGTCCCTCGGACAGGGAGGAAGCTTTCTTT. Amino acid sequence: CASSPSDREEAFF.

The genes are TRBV7-9 and TRBJ2-5; D gene uncertain. V shed 7 bases and J shed 5 bases, with 17 bases lying between them. Germline CDR1 reads SEHNR; CDR2 reads FQNEAQ (reference sequence). The CDR3 sequence is 14 residues long. CDR3 loop: CASNWGGPRETQYF. The CDR3 region has the DNA TGTGCCAGCAATTGGGGTGGCCCCCGGGAGACCCAGTACTTC.

This clone appeared once. V and J are TRBV12-3 or TRBV12-4 and TRBJ2-3; D is unresolved. The CDR3 spans 13 residues. Between the trimmed V and J ends, which lost 5 bases and 10 bases, there was a span of 16 bases. The CDR3 region is CASSERLVMAQYF. DNA of the CDR3: TGTGCCAGCAGTGAAAGACTTGTAATGGCGCAGTATTTT.

CDR3 sequence: CASSYSRGRTEAFF. CDR3 DNA: TGTGCCAGCAGTTACTCCAGGGGGCGAACTGAAGCTTTCTTT. The chain employs TRBV6-5 and TRBJ1-1, with 8 bases aligning to TRBD1. This CDR3 region has 14 residues. Germline CDR1 and CDR2: MNHEY and SVGAGI. Trimming cost V 0 bases and J 5 bases; bases outside gene matches: 2.

The rearrangement uses TRBV2 and TRBJ1-1; unclear D gene. The V end was cut by 2 bases, the J end by 1 base, with 8 bases between. Germline lookup yields CDR1 SNHLY and CDR2 FYNNEI. The CDR3 consists of 14 residues. The CDR3 here is CASSENSGNTEAFF. CDR3 coding DNA: TGTGCCAGCAGTGAAAATTCAGGGAACACTGAAGCTTTCTTT.

J is TRBJ2-1 and V is TRBV25-1; 11 bases match TRBD2. Germline V gene lookup returns CDR1 MGHDK and CDR2 SYGVNS. V trimming: 5 bases; J trimming: 3 bases; junction bases outside the gene matches: 6. CDR3 length: 16 residues. CDR3 loop: CASSPTSGSYYNEQFF. The CDR3 nucleotides read TGTGCCAGCAGTCCCACTAGCGGGAGTTACTACAATGAGCAGTTCTTC.

This rearrangement joins TRBV29-1 to TRBJ2-7; 8 bases agree with TRBD1. CDR1 and CDR2 from the germline V gene are SQVTM and ANQGSEA. Unmatched junction bases numbered 9, after V lost 4 bases and J lost 4 bases. The length of the CDR3 is 14 residues. The CDR3 reads CSVVVTGGIYEQYF. The CDR3 DNA reads TGCAGCGTTGTAGTAACAGGGGGAATATACGAGCAGTACTTC.

The gene calls are TRBV4-1 and TRBJ2-2; D not certain. The CDR3 spans 15 residues. Germline V gives CDR1 MGHRA, CDR2 YSYEKL. V lost 1 base, J lost 2 bases, and 8 bases lay in between. CDR3 region: CASSQVPGNTGELFF. CDR3 DNA: TGCGCCAGCAGCCAAGTTCCAGGCAACACCGGGGAGCTGTTTTTT.

The chain recombines TRBV11-2 with TRBJ1-6; D gene ambiguous. Trimming removed 0 bases from V and 9 bases from J, with 12 bases in between. The CDR3 contains 15 residues. Germline CDR1 SGHAT, CDR2 FQNNGV. CDR3 coding DNA: TGTGCCAGCAGCTTAGAGAGGGCGGTGAGTTCACCCCTCCACTTT. Encoded protein: CASSLERAVSSPLHF.

The genes are TRBV11-3 and TRBJ2-2; unclear D gene. The CDR3 has 12 amino acids. Germline-derived CDR1 and CDR2 are SGHNT and YENEEA. With 6 bases removed from V and 4 bases from J, the gap between germline ends came to 6 bases. The chain's CDR3 is CASRKGTGELFF. CDR3 DNA: TGTGCCAGCAGAAAAGGCACCGGGGAGCTGTTTTTT.

This sequence joins TRBV9 and TRBJ2-1; 8 bases map to TRBD2. V dropped 0 bases and J dropped 7; count of bases not matched to a gene: 3. The CDR3 extends over 14 amino acids. Germline CDR1 and CDR2: SGDLS and YYNGEE. The chain's CDR3 is CASSVAGGVNEQFF. The CDR3 DNA reads as TGTGCCAGCAGCGTAGCGGGGGGGGTGAATGAGCAGTTCTTC.

This chain uses TRBV19 with TRBJ2-1; 10 positions agree with TRBD1. Germline assignment: CDR1 LNHDA and CDR2 SQIVND (reference sequence). This CDR3 contains 13 residues. The junction had 7 bases not matched to a gene; V was cut back by 3 bases and J by 14 bases. The CDR3: CASSILGQGRKFF. The CDR3 coding sequence is TGTGCCAGTAGTATTCTGGGACAGGGGAGGAAGTTCTTC. Complete variable domain (other parts from reference TRBV19 and TRBJ2-1): DGGITQSPKYLFRKEGQNVTLSCEQNLNHDAMYWYRQDPGQGLRLIYYSQIVNDFQKGDIAEGYSVSREKKESFPLTVTSAQKNPTAFYLCASSILGQGRKFFGPGTRLTVL.

The chain couples TRBV25-1 to TRBJ2-1; D is ambiguous. This CDR3 comprises 13 residues. The germline CDR1 and CDR2 sequences are MGHDK and SYGVNS. The V gene lost 5 bases and the J gene lost 6 bases, with 11 bases spanning the gap. This CDR3 reads CASSSQKANEQFF. CDR3 DNA sequence: TGTGCCAGCAGTTCACAGAAAGCCAATGAGCAGTTCTTC.

The J gene is TRBJ1-2, the V gene TRBV6-5; tentative D call: TRBD1 (6 bases). Between the trimmed V and J ends, which lost 4 bases and 5 bases, there was a span of 17 bases. The length of the CDR3 is 15 residues. Germline CDR1 MNHEY, CDR2 SVGAGI. This CDR3 is CASSFDPGVPYGYTF. The CDR3 bases are TGTGCCAGCAGTTTCGACCCAGGGGTGCCATATGGCTACACCTTC.

Worth noting for this clone: The junction departs from germline at one end; a sequencing error may be responsible. J is TRBJ2-5 and V is TRBV27, with D tentatively TRBD1 (6 bases). Germline-derived CDR1 and CDR2 are MNHEY and SMNVEV (reference sequence). This CDR3 contains 14 residues. The CDR3 spells CATSDRSSGETQYF. DNA for the CDR3: TGTGCCACCAGTGACAGGTCCAGTGGGGAGACCCAGTACTTC.

CDR3 sequence: CASSATGLAGGSDTQYF. The CDR3 bases are TGTGCCAGCAGTGCAACGGGACTAGCGGGGGGATCAGATACGCAGTATTTT. V and J are TRBV6-1 and TRBJ2-3; 15 bases line up with TRBD2. CDR1 and CDR2 (germline): MNHNS, SASEGT. CDR3 length: 17 amino acids. Trimming removed 4 bases from V and 4 bases from J; junction bases left unmatched: 6.

The rearrangement uses TRBV18 and TRBJ1-1, with 8 bases that match TRBD1. The germline V gene has CDR1 KGHSH and CDR2 LQKENI. This CDR3 has 12 residues. The junction had 5 bases not matched to a gene; V was cut back by 3 bases and J by 11 bases. DNA for the CDR3: TGTGCCAGCTCACCCGAGGACAGGGCCGCTTTCTTT. This codes for CASSPEDRAAFF.

The V call is TRBV27, the J call TRBJ1-6; no firm D call. The CDR3 consists of 14 residues. V was pared by 3 bases and J by 9 bases, with 12 bases between. Germline CDR1 reads MNHEY; CDR2 reads SMNVEV (reference sequence). This CDR3 reads CASSFVDAGSPLHF. The CDR3 DNA follows: TGTGCCAGCAGTTTTGTGGACGCAGGTTCACCCCTCCACTTT.

The chain joins TRBV5-6 to TRBJ1-1; D uncertain. Trimming pared 2 bases from V and 1 base from J, leaving 15 bases between. The CDR3 is made up of 16 amino acids. Germline-derived CDR1 and CDR2 are SGHDT and YYEEEE. The CDR3 coding sequence is TGTGCCAGCAGCTTAGACCGCGGGCGTCCGAACACTGAAGCTTTCTTT. Translation gives CASSLDRGRPNTEAFF.

This clone was counted between two and nine times. The chain carries TRBV6-1 and TRBJ1-2; D ambiguous. V lost 2 bases to trimming and J lost 10 bases, with 23 bases between them. Germline loops: CDR1 MNHNS, CDR2 SASEGT. The CDR3 has 16 residues. The CDR3 spells CASSESFNNPAAHYTF. DNA of the CDR3: TGTGCCAGCAGTGAATCTTTCAATAATCCGGCGGCTCACTACACCTTC.

At least ten counts were recorded for this clone. The chain carries TRBV10-1 and TRBJ2-7; either TRBD1 or TRBD2 may fit D (5 bases each). The CDR3 consists of 11 residues. The germline V gene has CDR1 WNHNN and CDR2 SYGVQD (reference sequence). V gave up 3 bases and J gave up 8 bases, with 8 bases separating them. The CDR3 reads CASSDGTQQYF. The CDR3 region has the DNA TGCGCCAGCAGTGACGGGACGCAGCAGTACTTC.

The chain recombines TRBV9 with TRBJ1-2; D not certain. The CDR3 contains 15 residues. Deletions cut 0 bases from V and 1 base from J, with 10 bases between. CDR1 SGDLS and CDR2 YYNGEE come from the germline V gene. CDR3 bases: TGTGCCAGCAGCGTAGGGAACAGACTTAACTATGGCTACACCTTC. It specifies CASSVGNRLNYGYTF. Using reference TRBV9 and TRBJ1-2 for the parts outside the CDR3, the full variable domain is DSGVTQTPKHLITATGQRVTLRCSPRSGDLSVYWYQQSLDQGLQFLIQYYNGEERAKGNILERFSAQQFPDLHSELNLSSLELGDSALYFCASSVGNRLNYGYTFGSGTRLTVV.

This clone was seen just once. V gene TRBV7-2 combines with J gene TRBJ2-5; 10 bases are shared with TRBD2. Germline assignment: CDR1 SGHTA and CDR2 FQGNSA. V was pared by 4 bases and J by 4 bases, with 12 bases of the junction left unmatched. CDR3 length equals 17 residues. CDR3 amino acids: CASSSEGKRGGPETQYF. The DNA for the CDR3 is TGTGCCAGCAGCTCCGAGGGGAAGCGGGGGGGCCCAGAGACCCAGTACTTC.

The chain uses TRBV10-3 and TRBJ2-7; 9 bases agree with TRBD1. Germline V gives CDR1 ENHRY, CDR2 SYGVKD. V dropped 5 bases and J dropped 2; count of bases not matched to a gene: 4. The CDR3 has 14 amino acids. CDR3 sequence: CAISMGQGAYEQYF. The CDR3 DNA sequence: TGTGCCATCAGTATGGGACAGGGCGCCTACGAGCAGTACTTC.

The chain carries TRBV7-3 and TRBJ2-1, with D perhaps matching TRBD2 (6 bases). Per the germline V gene, CDR1 is SGHTA and CDR2 is FQGTGA. The CDR3 has 13 residues. Between the trimmed V and J ends, which lost 6 bases and 7 bases, there was a span of 13 bases. The CDR3 is CASRAGPSNEQFF. CDR3 bases: TGTGCCAGCAGGGCGGGGCCATCTAATGAGCAGTTCTTC. The full variable domain, its missing parts supplied by reference TRBV7-3 and TRBJ2-1, is GAGVSQTPSNKVTEKGKYVELRCDPISGHTALYWYRQSLGQGPEFLIYFQGTGAADDSGLPNDRFFAVRPEGSVSTLKIQRTERGDSAVYLCASRAGPSNEQFFGPGTRLTVL.

The rearrangement links TRBV11-2 to TRBJ2-3; no clear D. With 1 base removed from V and 2 bases from J, the gap between germline ends came to 7 bases. This CDR3 comprises 14 residues. CDR1 and CDR2 from the germline V gene are SGHAT and FQNNGV. CDR3 DNA: TGTGCCAGCAGCTTAGGGCCCTACACAGATACGCAGTATTTT. This encodes CASSLGPYTDTQYF.

V gene TRBV12-3 or TRBV12-4 combines with J gene TRBJ1-2, with D possibly being TRBD1 (5 bases). V shed 1 base and J shed 7 bases, with 10 bases lying between them. The CDR3 contains 13 residues. CDR3 DNA sequence: TGTGCCAGCAGTTTAGGCAGGGTGGGTGGCTACACCTTC. This codes for CASSLGRVGGYTF.